This T cell receptor (beta chain) was retrieved from a study of blood T cell repertoires in COVID-19. Study-wide background: The cDNA or gDNA used as material had been derived from T cells, B-cell-depleted T cells, or PBMCs.

This table comes from immunoSEQ multiplex PCR, and its TCRdb copy is limited to in-frame clones, with some not included. This repertoire shows over 150,000 clones, 83% found once; its top ten account for roughly 19%. CDR3 size: 14 residues. V lost 5 bases and J lost 1, with 10 bases in between. Germline-derived CDR1 and CDR2 are SGHTA and FQGNSA. The TCR sequence derives from a woman aged 70-85 years who had recovered from COVID-19. Sequenced sample: peripheral blood. The V gene is TRBV7-2, the J gene TRBJ2-3; D perhaps matches TRBD1 (6 bases). The CDR3 reads CASSGQPGTDTQYF. The CDR3 DNA reads as TGTGCCAGCAGCGGACAGCCGGGCACAGATACGCAGTATTTT.